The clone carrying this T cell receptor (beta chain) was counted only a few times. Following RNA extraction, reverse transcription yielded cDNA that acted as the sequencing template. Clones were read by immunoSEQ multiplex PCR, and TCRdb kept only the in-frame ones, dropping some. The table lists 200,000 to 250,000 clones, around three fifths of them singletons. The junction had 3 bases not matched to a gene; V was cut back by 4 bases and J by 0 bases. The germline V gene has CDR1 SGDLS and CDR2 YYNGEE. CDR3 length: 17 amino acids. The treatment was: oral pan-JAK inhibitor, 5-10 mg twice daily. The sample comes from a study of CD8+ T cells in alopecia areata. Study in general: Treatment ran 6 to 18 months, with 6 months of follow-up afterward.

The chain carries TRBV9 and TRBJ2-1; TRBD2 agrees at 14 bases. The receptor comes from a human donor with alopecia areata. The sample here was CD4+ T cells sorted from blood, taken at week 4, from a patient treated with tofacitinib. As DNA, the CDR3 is TGTGCCAGCAGCTTCGGACTAGCGGGGGGCTCCTACAATGAGCAGTTCTTC. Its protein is CASSFGLAGGSYNEQFF. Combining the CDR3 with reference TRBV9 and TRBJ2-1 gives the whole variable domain DSGVTQTPKHLITATGQRVTLRCSPRSGDLSVYWYQQSLDQGLQFLIQYYNGEERAKGNILERFSAQQFPDLHSELNLSSLELGDSALYFCASSFGLAGGSYNEQFFGPGTRLTVL.